Sequencing of this T cell receptor (beta chain) was carried out in a study of cytomegalovirus exposure and HLA in healthy donors. General study findings and limits: By HLA locus, TCR association rates varied in a later analysis, with DRB1 showing the most and HLA-C the fewest. Indistinguishable V segments, including TRBV6-2 and TRBV6-3, were excluded.

Turning to this clone: No antigen is known for it.

With 60 Vbeta and 13 Jbeta primers, the PCR was carried out. Authors' data handling: Later work found 65 million to 100 million unique TCR beta chains, with approximately 12 million shared. Assay: immunoSEQ multiplex PCR; the TCRdb copy retains only in-frame clones and omits some. V and J calls and clone size are as listed in that table; D and trimming were resolved from the DNA. The sample consists of roughly 160,000 clones, roughly 80% of them appearing once. The CDR3 runs 14 residues. Trimming left V 0 bases short and J 12 bases short, with 12 bases between. CDR1 is MNHEY and CDR2 is SVGAGI in the germline V gene.

The sequencing sample was made of PBMCs. The V call is TRBV6-5, the J call TRBJ1-6; D is perhaps TRBD1 (5 bases). The origin of this receptor is a man aged 50 to 60 in good health and CMV-seropositive. CDR3 in DNA: TGTGCCAGCAGTTACTCTGGCGGGGGACGACCCCTCCACTTT. Translating it yields CASSYSGGGRPLHF.